The entry below describes one T cell receptor beta chain. Original analysis: Reference gene primer amplification gave estimated nucleated cell counts. Generated by immunoSEQ multiplex PCR, the TCRdb table keeps only in-frame clones and is missing some. The DNA gave D and trimming, while V, J and clone size come from that table. Among about 36,000 clones listed, 70% to 90% were seen once. The CDR3 consists of 15 residues. Trimming removed 0 bases from V and 1 base from J, with 9 bases in between. Germline CDR1 PRHDT, CDR2 FYEKMQ (reference sequence). The data belong to a study of blood T cell repertoires in COVID-19. The wider study: COVID-19 samples collected from the United States, Italy and Spain covered acute and convalescent phases. T cells, B-cell-depleted T cells, or PBMCs supplied cDNA or gDNA.

This clonotype originated in a human donor in a cohort sampled during active COVID-19. The sequencing input was peripheral blood. The chain couples TRBV13 to TRBJ1-1; D gene unclear. CDR3 nucleotides: TGTGCCAGCAGCTTAGGTGAGGGTAGGAACACTGAAGCTTTCTTT. This sequence encodes CASSLGEGRNTEAFF.